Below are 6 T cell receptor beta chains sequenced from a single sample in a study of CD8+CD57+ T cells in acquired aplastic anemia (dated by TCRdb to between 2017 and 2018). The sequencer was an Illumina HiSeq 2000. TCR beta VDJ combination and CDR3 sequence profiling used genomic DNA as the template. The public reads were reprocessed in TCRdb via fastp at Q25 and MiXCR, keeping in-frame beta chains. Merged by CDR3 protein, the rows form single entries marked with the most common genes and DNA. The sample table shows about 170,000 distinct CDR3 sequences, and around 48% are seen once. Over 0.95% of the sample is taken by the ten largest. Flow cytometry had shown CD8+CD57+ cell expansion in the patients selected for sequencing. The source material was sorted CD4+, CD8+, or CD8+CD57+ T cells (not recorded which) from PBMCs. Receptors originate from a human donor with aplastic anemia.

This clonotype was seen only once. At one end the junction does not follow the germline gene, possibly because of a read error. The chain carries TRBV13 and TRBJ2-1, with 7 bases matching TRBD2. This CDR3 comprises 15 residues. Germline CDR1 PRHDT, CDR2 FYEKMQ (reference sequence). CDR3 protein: CASCLGGLGNNEQFF. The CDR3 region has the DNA TGTGCCAGCTGCTTAGGAGGACTAGGGAACAATGAGCAGTTCTTC.

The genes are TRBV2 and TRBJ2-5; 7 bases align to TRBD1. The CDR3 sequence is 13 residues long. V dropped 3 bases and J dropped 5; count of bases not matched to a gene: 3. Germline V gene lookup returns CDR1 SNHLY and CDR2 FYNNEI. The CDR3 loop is CASSDLQGETQYF. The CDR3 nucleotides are TGTGCCAGCAGTGACTTACAGGGGGAGACCCAGTACTTC.

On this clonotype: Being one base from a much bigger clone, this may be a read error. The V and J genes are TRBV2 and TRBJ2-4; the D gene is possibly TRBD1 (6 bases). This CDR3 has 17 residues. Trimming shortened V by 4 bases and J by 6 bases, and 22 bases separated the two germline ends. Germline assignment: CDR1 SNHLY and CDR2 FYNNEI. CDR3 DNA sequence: TGTGCCAGCAGTGGAGCGCTGATCCAGGGGTTGCGAAACATTCAGTACTTC. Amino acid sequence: CASSGALIQGLRNIQYF.

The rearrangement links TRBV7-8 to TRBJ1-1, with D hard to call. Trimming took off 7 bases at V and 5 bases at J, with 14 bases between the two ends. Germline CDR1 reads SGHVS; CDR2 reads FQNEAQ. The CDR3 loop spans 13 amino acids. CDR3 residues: CASIERERTEAFF. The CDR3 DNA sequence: TGTGCCAGCATCGAGCGGGAAAGGACTGAAGCTTTCTTT. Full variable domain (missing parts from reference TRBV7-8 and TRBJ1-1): GAGVSQSPRYKVAKRGQDVALRCDPISGHVSLFWYQQALGQGPEFLTYFQNEAQLDKSGLPSDRFFAERPEGSVSTLKIQRTQQEDSAVYLCASIERERTEAFFGQGTRLTVV.

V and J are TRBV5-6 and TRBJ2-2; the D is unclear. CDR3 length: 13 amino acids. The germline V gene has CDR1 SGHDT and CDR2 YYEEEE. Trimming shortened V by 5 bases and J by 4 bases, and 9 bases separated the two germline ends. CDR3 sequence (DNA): TGTGCCAGCAGTTTCTATTCCACCGGGGAGCTGTTTTTT. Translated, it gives CASSFYSTGELFF. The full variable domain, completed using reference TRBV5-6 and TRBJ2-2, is DAGVTQSPTHLIKTRGQQVTLRCSPKSGHDTVSWYQQALGQGPQFIFQYYEEEERQRGNFPDRFSGHQFPNYSSELNVNALLLGDSALYLCASSFYSTGELFFGEGSRLTVL.

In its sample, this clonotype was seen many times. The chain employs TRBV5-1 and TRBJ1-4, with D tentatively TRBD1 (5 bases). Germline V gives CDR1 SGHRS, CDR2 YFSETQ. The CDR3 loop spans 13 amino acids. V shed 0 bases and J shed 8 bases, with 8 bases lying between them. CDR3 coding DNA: TGCGCCAGCAGCTTGGGGAGGGGAGAAAAACTGTTTTTT. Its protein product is CASSLGRGEKLFF. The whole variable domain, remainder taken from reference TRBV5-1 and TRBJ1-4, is KAGVTQTPRYLIKTRGQQVTLSCSPISGHRSVSWYQQTPGQGLQFLFEYFSETQRNKGNFPGRFSGRQFSNSRSEMNVSTLELGDSALYLCASSLGRGEKLFFGSGTQLSVL.